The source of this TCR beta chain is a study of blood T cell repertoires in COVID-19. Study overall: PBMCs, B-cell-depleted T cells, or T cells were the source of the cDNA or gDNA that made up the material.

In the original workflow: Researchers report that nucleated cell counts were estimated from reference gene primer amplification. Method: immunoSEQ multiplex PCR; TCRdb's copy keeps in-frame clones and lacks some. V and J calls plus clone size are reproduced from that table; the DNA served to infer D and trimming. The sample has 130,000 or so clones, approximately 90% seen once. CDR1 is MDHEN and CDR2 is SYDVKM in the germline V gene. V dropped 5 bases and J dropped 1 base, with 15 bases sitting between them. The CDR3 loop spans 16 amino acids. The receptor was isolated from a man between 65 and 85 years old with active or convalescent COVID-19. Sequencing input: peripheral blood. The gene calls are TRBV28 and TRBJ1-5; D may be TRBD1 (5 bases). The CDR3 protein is CASSESGVESNQPQHF. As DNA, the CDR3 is TGTGCCAGCAGTGAATCGGGGGTAGAGAGCAATCAGCCCCAGCATTTT.